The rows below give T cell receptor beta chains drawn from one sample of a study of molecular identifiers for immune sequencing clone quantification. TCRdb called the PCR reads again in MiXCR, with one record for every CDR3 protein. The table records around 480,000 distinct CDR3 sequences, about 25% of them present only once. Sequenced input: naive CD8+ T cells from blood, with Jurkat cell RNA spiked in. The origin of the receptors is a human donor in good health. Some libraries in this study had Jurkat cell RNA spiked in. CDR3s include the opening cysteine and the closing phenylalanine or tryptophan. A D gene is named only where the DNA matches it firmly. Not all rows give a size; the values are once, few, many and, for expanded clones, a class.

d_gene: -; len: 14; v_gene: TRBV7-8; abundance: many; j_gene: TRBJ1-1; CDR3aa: CASSLSGGHTEAFF; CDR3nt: TGTGCCAGCAGCTTATCCGGGGGGCATACTGAAGCTTTCTTT
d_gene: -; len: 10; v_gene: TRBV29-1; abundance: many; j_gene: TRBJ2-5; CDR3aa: CSVTQETQYF; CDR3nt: TGCAGCGTTACACAAGAGACCCAGTACTTC
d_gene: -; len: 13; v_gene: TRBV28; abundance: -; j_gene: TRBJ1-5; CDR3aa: CASTRGINQPQHF; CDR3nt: TGTGCCAGCACTCGAGGGATCAATCAGCCCCAGCATTTT
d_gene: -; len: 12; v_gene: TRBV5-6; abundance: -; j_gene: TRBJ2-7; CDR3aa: CASSEGVYEQYF; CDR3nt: TGTGCCAGCAGCGAGGGAGTCTACGAGCAGTACTTC
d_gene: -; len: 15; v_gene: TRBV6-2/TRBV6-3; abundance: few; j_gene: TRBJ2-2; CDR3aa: CASSPGTPNTGELFF; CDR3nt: TGTGCCAGCAGTCCCGGGACACCGAACACCGGGGAGCTGTTTTTT
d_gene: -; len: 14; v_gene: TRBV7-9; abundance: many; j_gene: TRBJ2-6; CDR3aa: CASSPLTGANVLTF; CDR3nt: TGTGCCAGCAGCCCACTTACGGGGGCCAACGTCCTGACTTTC
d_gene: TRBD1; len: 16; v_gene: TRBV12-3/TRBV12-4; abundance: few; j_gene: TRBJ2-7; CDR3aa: CASSPGGQGSSYEQYF; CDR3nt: TGTGCCAGCAGCCCCGGGGGACAGGGAAGCTCCTACGAGCAGTACTTC
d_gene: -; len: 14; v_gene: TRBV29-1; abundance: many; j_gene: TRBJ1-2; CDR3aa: CSVETDRGYYGYTF; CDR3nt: TGCAGCGTTGAAACGGACCGGGGGTACTATGGCTACACCTTC
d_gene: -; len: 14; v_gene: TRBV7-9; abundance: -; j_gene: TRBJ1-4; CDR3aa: CASSNTGSNEKLFF; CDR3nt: TGTGCCAGCAGCAACACAGGGTCTAATGAAAAACTGTTTTTT
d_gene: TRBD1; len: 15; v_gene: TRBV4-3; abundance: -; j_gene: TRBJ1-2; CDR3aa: CASSQALGGYSGYTF; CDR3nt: TGCGCCAGCAGCCAAGCTTTAGGGGGCTACTCCGGCTACACCTTC
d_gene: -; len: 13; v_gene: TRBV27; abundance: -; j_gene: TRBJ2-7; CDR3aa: CASSSAAEDEQYF; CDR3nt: TGTGCCAGCAGTTCCGCCGCAGAAGACGAGCAGTACTTC